This T cell receptor beta chain was found in a study of circulating and synovial CD4+ cells in juvenile arthritis. Some clones are missing from TCRdb's copy, which holds only in-frame ones; the method was immunoSEQ multiplex PCR. Of about 1,800 clones in the sample, around 90% were seen once. Concerning this clone itself: Its antigen remains unknown.

Study results and caveats: Traditional Vbeta family usage analysis missed the pathogenic-like versus bulk difference. Bulk blood CD4 samples held at least an order of magnitude more or fewer genomes than CPL.

PBMCs were sorted for HLA-DR+CD14-CD3+CD4+CD25low/- cells. V shed 4 bases, J shed 8 bases, and the junction held 7 bases outside the gene matches. The CDR3 has 14 residues. Germline V gene data show CDR1 as LNHDA and CDR2 as SQIVND (reference sequence). This TCR was sampled from a human patient with juvenile idiopathic arthritis. Some clones in this sample may be carry-over from other donors' samples. Sequences were obtained from HLA-DR+ CD4+ T cells from blood. Subset in this sample: circulating pathogenic-like lymphocytes, sorted as HLA-DR+CD14-CD3+CD4+CD25low/- blood T cells. V is TRBV19 and J is TRBJ2-3; 9 bases map to TRBD1. DNA for the CDR3: TGTGCCAGTAGTACACGGGACAGGGTGCGTACGCAGTATTTT. It specifies CASSTRDRVRTQYF.